These T cell receptor beta chains were read from a single sample in a study of shared clonotypes between healthy human individuals. TCRdb's table, derived via immunoSEQ multiplex PCR, lists solely in-frame clones and lacks some. This table has some 1.5 million clones, 98% appearing once. The sequencing sample was made of naive CD4+ T cells sorted from blood. Source of these receptors: a man aged 25 to 40 in good health. The CDR3 runs from the conserved cysteine through the conserved F or W. Each record gives: CDR3 DNA, CDR3 protein, V gene, clone size, D gene, J gene. The D gene is left open where the match is weak. Some rows have no size entry. The others give once, few or many, or a class for an expanded clone.

cdr3_nt: TGTGCCAGCAGCTTCCCAGGGGGCCTTAGCTCCTACAATGAGCAGTTCTTC; cdr3_aa: CASSFPGGLSSYNEQFF; v_call: TRBV13; clone_size: -; d_call: TRBD1; j_call: TRBJ2-1
cdr3_nt: TGTGCCTGTTATCGGAGCGGGAGGGCCTTCGAGCAGTACTTC; cdr3_aa: CACYRSGRAFEQYF; v_call: TRBV2; clone_size: -; d_call: TRBD2; j_call: TRBJ2-7
cdr3_nt: TGTGCCAGTAGTAGCCTGACAGGACGAGGTGGCTACACCTTC; cdr3_aa: CASSSLTGRGGYTF; v_call: TRBV19; clone_size: -; d_call: -; j_call: TRBJ1-2
cdr3_nt: TGCAGCGTTGAGGTCGGGGGACAGCCCCAGCATTTT; cdr3_aa: CSVEVGGQPQHF; v_call: TRBV29-1; clone_size: -; d_call: -; j_call: TRBJ1-5
cdr3_nt: TGCGCCAGCAGCCGAGCAGGGTTTTCGAACACTGAAGCTTTCTTT; cdr3_aa: CASSRAGFSNTEAFF; v_call: TRBV5-1; clone_size: -; d_call: -; j_call: TRBJ1-1
cdr3_nt: TGTGCCAGCAGTGGCGATGTCCCTGAAGCTTTCTTT; cdr3_aa: CASSGDVPEAFF; v_call: TRBV28; clone_size: -; d_call: -; j_call: TRBJ1-1
cdr3_nt: TGCGCCAGCAGCCTCCTAGCGGGAGCCTACTACGAGCAGTACTTC; cdr3_aa: CASSLLAGAYYEQYF; v_call: TRBV5-1; clone_size: -; d_call: TRBD2; j_call: TRBJ2-7
cdr3_nt: TGTGCCAGCAGCTCCAAGACAGGGAACAATGAGCAGTTCTTC; cdr3_aa: CASSSKTGNNEQFF; v_call: TRBV5-4; clone_size: -; d_call: TRBD1; j_call: TRBJ2-1
cdr3_nt: TGCAGCGTTGGGGAGACAGTAGGGAATCAGCCCCAGCATTTT; cdr3_aa: CSVGETVGNQPQHF; v_call: TRBV29-1; clone_size: -; d_call: -; j_call: TRBJ1-5
cdr3_nt: TGCGCCAGCAGTCTCCTCGGGACAGGGGTCAATGAGCAGTTCTTC; cdr3_aa: CASSLLGTGVNEQFF; v_call: TRBV5-1; clone_size: -; d_call: TRBD1; j_call: TRBJ2-1
cdr3_nt: TGTGCCAGCTCACCAATGGAGCAAGAGACCCAGTACTTC; cdr3_aa: CASSPMEQETQYF; v_call: TRBV18; clone_size: -; d_call: -; j_call: TRBJ2-5
cdr3_nt: TGTGCCAGCAGCCCTATCGGCATCCCGGGGACTGAAGCTTTCTTT; cdr3_aa: CASSPIGIPGTEAFF; v_call: TRBV6-5; clone_size: -; d_call: -; j_call: TRBJ1-1
cdr3_nt: TGTGCCAGCAGTTTGCGAGGGCCGCGTGAGCAGTTCTTC; cdr3_aa: CASSLRGPREQFF; v_call: TRBV28; clone_size: -; d_call: -; j_call: TRBJ2-1
cdr3_nt: TGCGCCAGCAGCGCCGGGGTCGAGCAGTACTTC; cdr3_aa: CASSAGVEQYF; v_call: TRBV5-1; clone_size: -; d_call: -; j_call: TRBJ2-7
cdr3_nt: TGTGCCAGCAGCTTAGACGGGACGGCATCGTTGAGGGAGCAGTACTTC; cdr3_aa: CASSLDGTASLREQYF; v_call: TRBV7-2; clone_size: -; d_call: -; j_call: TRBJ2-7
cdr3_nt: TGTGCCAGCAGCTTACAACGACAATTTTTGTCTGAAGCTTTCTTT; cdr3_aa: CASSLQRQFLSEAFF; v_call: TRBV7-9; clone_size: -; d_call: -; j_call: TRBJ1-1
cdr3_nt: TGTGCCAGCATCGAAAGAGGGGGAAGGTCGAACGAGCAGTACTTC; cdr3_aa: CASIERGGRSNEQYF; v_call: TRBV5-6; clone_size: -; d_call: -; j_call: TRBJ2-7
cdr3_nt: TGTGCCAGCAGTCCCGTTGGGTATAGCAATCAGCCCCAGCATTTT; cdr3_aa: CASSPVGYSNQPQHF; v_call: TRBV27; clone_size: -; d_call: -; j_call: TRBJ1-5
cdr3_nt: TGTGCCAGCAGTTGGGACAGGCGCCAAGAGACCCAGTACTTC; cdr3_aa: CASSWDRRQETQYF; v_call: TRBV28; clone_size: -; d_call: TRBD1; j_call: TRBJ2-5
cdr3_nt: TGTGCCAGCAGTTTGGCAGGGTCTGTAGGGAATCAGCCCCAGCATTTT; cdr3_aa: CASSLAGSVGNQPQHF; v_call: TRBV28; clone_size: -; d_call: -; j_call: TRBJ1-5
cdr3_nt: TGTGCCAGCAGCTTATCCTCCTACGAGCAGTACTTC; cdr3_aa: CASSLSSYEQYF; v_call: TRBV7-2; clone_size: -; d_call: -; j_call: TRBJ2-7
cdr3_nt: TGTGCCAGCAGCTTCGTAGGAGGGAATTCTGAAGATACGCAGTATTTT; cdr3_aa: CASSFVGGNSEDTQYF; v_call: TRBV7-9; clone_size: -; d_call: -; j_call: TRBJ2-3
cdr3_nt: TGTGCCAGCAGCGTAGGGGGGGCTGGTGAAGCTTTCTTT; cdr3_aa: CASSVGGAGEAFF; v_call: TRBV9; clone_size: -; d_call: -; j_call: TRBJ1-1
cdr3_nt: TGCGCCAGCAGCGCGGGACTAGCGGGGATCAATGAGCAGTTCTTC; cdr3_aa: CASSAGLAGINEQFF; v_call: TRBV5-1; clone_size: -; d_call: TRBD2; j_call: TRBJ2-1
cdr3_nt: TGTGCCAGCAGCTTTACGCCGGAGGGGGTTGAAAAACTGTTTTTT; cdr3_aa: CASSFTPEGVEKLFF; v_call: TRBV5-5; clone_size: -; d_call: -; j_call: TRBJ1-4
cdr3_nt: TGTGCCAGCTGGCGGCAGTTCGCACCCGGGGAGCTGTTTTTT; cdr3_aa: CASWRQFAPGELFF; v_call: TRBV6-1; clone_size: -; d_call: -; j_call: TRBJ2-2
cdr3_nt: TGTGCCAGCAGCTTAGAGCCAGGACAAGAGCAGTTCTTC; cdr3_aa: CASSLEPGQEQFF; v_call: TRBV11-2; clone_size: once; d_call: -; j_call: TRBJ2-1
cdr3_nt: TGTGCCAGCAGACCGGACCCAACTAATGAAAAACTGTTTTTT; cdr3_aa: CASRPDPTNEKLFF; v_call: TRBV2; clone_size: -; d_call: -; j_call: TRBJ1-4
cdr3_nt: TGTGCCAGCAGTTTACCAGCGGGAGGTGTCTTGGTTGGTACGCAGTATTTT; cdr3_aa: CASSLPAGGVLVGTQYF; v_call: TRBV28; clone_size: -; d_call: TRBD2; j_call: TRBJ2-3
cdr3_nt: TGTGCTAGTGGTTTGGTACTAGCGGGAGGGAGTGAGCAGTTCTTC; cdr3_aa: CASGLVLAGGSEQFF; v_call: TRBV12-5; clone_size: -; d_call: TRBD2; j_call: TRBJ2-1
cdr3_nt: TGTGCCAGCAGTTTTCTTCCAGACACAGATACGCAGTATTTT; cdr3_aa: CASSFLPDTDTQYF; v_call: TRBV27; clone_size: -; d_call: -; j_call: TRBJ2-3
cdr3_nt: TGTGCCTGGAGGTCACCCCAGAGACTCAGCAATCAGCCCCAGCATTTT; cdr3_aa: CAWRSPQRLSNQPQHF; v_call: TRBV30; clone_size: -; d_call: -; j_call: TRBJ1-5
cdr3_nt: TGTGCCAGCAGCTTACCGGGACAGGAGACCACCGGGGAGCTGTTTTTT; cdr3_aa: CASSLPGQETTGELFF; v_call: TRBV13; clone_size: -; d_call: TRBD1; j_call: TRBJ2-2
cdr3_nt: TGTGCCAGCAGTGCAGACAGGGGTTCAGGCAATCAGCCCCAGCATTTT; cdr3_aa: CASSADRGSGNQPQHF; v_call: TRBV6-1; clone_size: -; d_call: TRBD1; j_call: TRBJ1-5
cdr3_nt: TGTGCCAGTAGTCCCGGACAGGGGGCGTACACTGAAGCTTTCTTT; cdr3_aa: CASSPGQGAYTEAFF; v_call: TRBV19; clone_size: -; d_call: TRBD1; j_call: TRBJ1-1
cdr3_nt: TGTGCCAGTAGTATGGGAAGGCTTCCCAATCAGCCCCAGCATTTT; cdr3_aa: CASSMGRLPNQPQHF; v_call: TRBV19; clone_size: -; d_call: -; j_call: TRBJ1-5
cdr3_nt: TGTGCCAGCAGCTCCAGCGGGACAAGCACCGAGCAGTACTTC; cdr3_aa: CASSSSGTSTEQYF; v_call: TRBV11-3; clone_size: -; d_call: -; j_call: TRBJ2-7
cdr3_nt: TGTGCCATCAGTGGGTGGGACACCCGCAATGAGCAGTTCTTC; cdr3_aa: CAISGWDTRNEQFF; v_call: TRBV10-3; clone_size: once; d_call: -; j_call: TRBJ2-1
cdr3_nt: TGTGCCAGCAGGGCCATCAGGGGAGTCGGCACTGAAGCTTTCTTT; cdr3_aa: CASRAIRGVGTEAFF; v_call: TRBV2; clone_size: once; d_call: -; j_call: TRBJ1-1
cdr3_nt: TGTGCCAGCAGTCCTACTAATCAGCCCCAGCATTTT; cdr3_aa: CASSPTNQPQHF; v_call: TRBV28; clone_size: -; d_call: -; j_call: TRBJ1-5
cdr3_nt: TGTGCCAGTAGTATGTCCCAGGGAGCCTACGAGCAGTACTTC; cdr3_aa: CASSMSQGAYEQYF; v_call: TRBV19; clone_size: -; d_call: -; j_call: TRBJ2-7
cdr3_nt: TGTGCCAGCAGCCAACCGGGGGGTTCTGGGGCCAACGTCCTGACTTTC; cdr3_aa: CASSQPGGSGANVLTF; v_call: TRBV4-2; clone_size: -; d_call: TRBD2; j_call: TRBJ2-6
cdr3_nt: TGCAGCGTTGACGGCGGGGGAAGCAGTGAGCAGTTCTTC; cdr3_aa: CSVDGGGSSEQFF; v_call: TRBV29-1; clone_size: once; d_call: TRBD2; j_call: TRBJ2-1
cdr3_nt: TGTGCCAGTAGCGAAAGCACTACCTCCTACGAGCAGTACTTC; cdr3_aa: CASSESTTSYEQYF; v_call: TRBV19; clone_size: -; d_call: -; j_call: TRBJ2-7